The clone carrying this TCR beta chain was seen repeatedly, ten times or more. Germline V lookup: CDR1 SSHAT, CDR2 FNYEAQ (reference sequence). The CDR3 runs to 14 residues. The sample comes from a study of CD8 T cells in ankylosing spondylitis. By quantitative 5'-RACE with molecular barcodes, the TCR beta libraries were made. TCRdb called the 5' RACE reads again in MiXCR, with one record for every CDR3 protein. The sample has 250,000 to 400,000 distinct CDR3 sequences; 11% are singletons. The sequencing sample was made of blood, either unsorted or a sorted T cell fraction (not recorded which). The chain is built from TRBV7-7 and TRBJ2-2; 8 bases agree with TRBD1. The source of this sequence is a female donor with ankylosing spondylitis or in good health (not recorded which). The CDR3 DNA sequence: TGTGCTAGTGCCCAGGGGGCGAATGCCGGGGAGCTGTTTTTT. Its translation is CASAQGANAGELFF.